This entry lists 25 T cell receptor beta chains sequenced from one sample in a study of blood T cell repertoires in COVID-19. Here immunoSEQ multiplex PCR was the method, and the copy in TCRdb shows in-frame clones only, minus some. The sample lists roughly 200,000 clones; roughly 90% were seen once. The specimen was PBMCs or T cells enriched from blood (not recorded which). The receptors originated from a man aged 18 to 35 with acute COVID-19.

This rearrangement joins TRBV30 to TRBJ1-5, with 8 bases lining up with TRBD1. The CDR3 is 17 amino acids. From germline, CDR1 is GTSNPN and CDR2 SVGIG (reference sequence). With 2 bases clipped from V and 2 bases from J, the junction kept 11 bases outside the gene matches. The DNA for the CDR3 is TGTGCCTGGAGTCCCGGACAGGGAAGTAGGGGCAATCAGCCCCAGCATTTT. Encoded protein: CAWSPGQGSRGNQPQHF. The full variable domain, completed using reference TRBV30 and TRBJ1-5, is SQTIHQWPATLVQPVGSPLSLECTVEGTSNPNLYWYRQAAGRGLQLLFYSVGIGQISSEVPQNLSASRPQDRQFILSSKKLLLSDSGFYLCAWSPGQGSRGNQPQHFGDGTRLSIL.

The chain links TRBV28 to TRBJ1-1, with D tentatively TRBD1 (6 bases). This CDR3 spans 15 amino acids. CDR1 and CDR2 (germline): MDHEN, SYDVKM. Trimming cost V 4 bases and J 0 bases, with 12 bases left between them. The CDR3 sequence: CASSSRGGMNTEAFF. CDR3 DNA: TGTGCCAGCAGTTCAAGGGGGGGCATGAACACTGAAGCTTTCTTT. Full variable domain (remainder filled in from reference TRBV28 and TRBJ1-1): DVKVTQSSRYLVKRTGEKVFLECVQDMDHENMFWYRQDPGLGLRLIYFSYDVKMKEKGDIPEGYSVSREKKERFSLILESASTNQTSMYLCASSSRGGMNTEAFFGQGTRLTVV.

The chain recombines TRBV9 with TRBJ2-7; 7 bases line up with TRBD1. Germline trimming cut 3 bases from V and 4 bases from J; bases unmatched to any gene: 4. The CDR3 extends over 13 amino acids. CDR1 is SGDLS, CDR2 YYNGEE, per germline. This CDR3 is CASSGQGSYEQYF. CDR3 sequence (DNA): TGTGCCAGCAGCGGACAGGGTTCTTACGAGCAGTACTTC.

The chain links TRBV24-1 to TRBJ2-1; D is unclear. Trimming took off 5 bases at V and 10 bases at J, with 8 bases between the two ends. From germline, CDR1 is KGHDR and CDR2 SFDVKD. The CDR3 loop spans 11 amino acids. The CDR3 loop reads CATSGGWEQFF. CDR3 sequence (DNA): TGTGCCACCAGTGGAGGATGGGAGCAGTTCTTC.

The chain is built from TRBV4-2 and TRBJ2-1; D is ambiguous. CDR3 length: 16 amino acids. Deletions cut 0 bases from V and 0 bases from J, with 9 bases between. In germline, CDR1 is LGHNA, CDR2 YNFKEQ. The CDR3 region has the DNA TGTGCCAGCAGCCAAGATCGACTGGGCTCCTACAATGAGCAGTTCTTC. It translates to CASSQDRLGSYNEQFF.

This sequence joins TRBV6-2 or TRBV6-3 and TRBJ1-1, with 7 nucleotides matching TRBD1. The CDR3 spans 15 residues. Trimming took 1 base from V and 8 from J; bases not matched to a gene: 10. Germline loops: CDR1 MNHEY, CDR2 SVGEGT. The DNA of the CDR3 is TGTGCCAGCAGTTACTATGGACGGGGACAGCCCGAAGCTTTCTTT. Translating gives CASSYYGRGQPEAFF.

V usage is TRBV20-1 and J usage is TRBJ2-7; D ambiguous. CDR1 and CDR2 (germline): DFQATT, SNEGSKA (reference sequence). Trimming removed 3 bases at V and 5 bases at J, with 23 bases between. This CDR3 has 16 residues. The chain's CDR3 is CSASPFDSTEVHEQYF. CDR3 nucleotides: TGCAGTGCTAGTCCCTTCGACTCGACCGAGGTCCACGAGCAGTACTTC.

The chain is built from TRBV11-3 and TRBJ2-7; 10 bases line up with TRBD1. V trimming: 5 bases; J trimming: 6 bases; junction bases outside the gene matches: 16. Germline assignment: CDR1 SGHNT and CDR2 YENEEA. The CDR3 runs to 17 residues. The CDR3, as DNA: TGTGCCAGCAGCCCCCTTGCGGGACAGGGGATCCTTTTCGAGCAGTACTTC. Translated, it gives CASSPLAGQGILFEQYF.

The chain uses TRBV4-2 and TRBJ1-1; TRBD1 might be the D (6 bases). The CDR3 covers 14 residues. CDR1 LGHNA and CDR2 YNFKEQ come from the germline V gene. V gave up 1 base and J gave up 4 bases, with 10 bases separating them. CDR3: CASSQAGASTEAFF. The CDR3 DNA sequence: TGTGCCAGCAGCCAAGCAGGGGCATCCACTGAAGCTTTCTTT.

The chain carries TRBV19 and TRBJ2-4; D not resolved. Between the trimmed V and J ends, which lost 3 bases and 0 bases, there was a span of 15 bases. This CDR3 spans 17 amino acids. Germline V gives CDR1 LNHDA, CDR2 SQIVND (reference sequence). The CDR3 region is CASSIRYRTIAKNIQYF. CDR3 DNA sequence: TGTGCCAGTAGTATTCGGTACCGAACGATAGCCAAAAACATTCAGTACTTC.

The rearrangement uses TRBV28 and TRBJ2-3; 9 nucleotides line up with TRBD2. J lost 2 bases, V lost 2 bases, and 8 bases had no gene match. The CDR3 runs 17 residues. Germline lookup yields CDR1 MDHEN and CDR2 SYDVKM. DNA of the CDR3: TGTGCCAGCAGTTTAGGGGTGACTAGCGGTCTCACAGATACGCAGTATTTT. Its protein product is CASSLGVTSGLTDTQYF. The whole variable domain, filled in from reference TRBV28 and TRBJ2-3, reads DVKVTQSSRYLVKRTGEKVFLECVQDMDHENMFWYRQDPGLGLRLIYFSYDVKMKEKGDIPEGYSVSREKKERFSLILESASTNQTSMYLCASSLGVTSGLTDTQYFGPGTRLTVL.

CDR3 DNA sequence: TGCGCCAGCCCCTACCCCGTCCCTGCAGCTTGGCGGCGTCGGGGTAGAAGGCCCCAGCATTTT. This sequence encodes CASPYPVPAAWRRRGRRPQHF. The genes are TRBV5-1 and TRBJ1-5, with D uncertain. Germline-derived CDR1 and CDR2 are SGHRS and YFSETQ. V dropped 7 bases and J dropped 9 bases, with 41 bases sitting between them. The CDR3 totals 21 residues.

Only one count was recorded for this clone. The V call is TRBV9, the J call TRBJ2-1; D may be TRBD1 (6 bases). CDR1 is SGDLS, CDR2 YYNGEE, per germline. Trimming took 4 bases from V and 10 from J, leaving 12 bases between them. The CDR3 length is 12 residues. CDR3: CASSRGGAEQFF. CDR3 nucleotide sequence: TGTGCCAGCAGCCGAGGGGGAGCGGAGCAGTTCTTC.

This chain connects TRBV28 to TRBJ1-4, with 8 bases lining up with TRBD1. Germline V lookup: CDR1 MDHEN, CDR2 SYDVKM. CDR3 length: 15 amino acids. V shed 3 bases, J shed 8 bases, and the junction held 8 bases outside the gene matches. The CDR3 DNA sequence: TGTGCCAGCAGTTTGGACAGGGTTCTACGGGAAAAACTGTTTTTT. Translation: CASSLDRVLREKLFF.

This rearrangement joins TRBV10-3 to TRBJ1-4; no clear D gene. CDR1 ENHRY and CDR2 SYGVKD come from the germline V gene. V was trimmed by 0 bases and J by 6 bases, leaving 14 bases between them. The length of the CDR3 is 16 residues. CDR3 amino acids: CAISESGEQRYEKLFF. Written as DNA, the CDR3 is TGTGCCATCAGTGAGTCGGGAGAACAGAGATATGAAAAACTGTTTTTT.

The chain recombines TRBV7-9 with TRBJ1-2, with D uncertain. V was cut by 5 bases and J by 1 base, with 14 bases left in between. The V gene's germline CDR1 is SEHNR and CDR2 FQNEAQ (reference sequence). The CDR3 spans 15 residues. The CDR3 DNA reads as TGTGCCAGCAGCGGCATTGCTTTGAATAACTATGGCTACACCTTC. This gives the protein CASSGIALNNYGYTF.

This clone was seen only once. CDR3 amino acids: CASSSGQVSGNTIYF. As DNA, the CDR3 is TGTGCCAGCAGCTCCGGACAGGTCTCTGGAAACACCATATATTTT. The chain employs TRBV9 and TRBJ1-3; TRBD1 matches 7 bases. V gave up 4 bases and J gave up 0 bases; unmatched junction bases: 4. The CDR3 sequence is 15 residues long. Germline values: CDR1 SGDLS, CDR2 YYNGEE.

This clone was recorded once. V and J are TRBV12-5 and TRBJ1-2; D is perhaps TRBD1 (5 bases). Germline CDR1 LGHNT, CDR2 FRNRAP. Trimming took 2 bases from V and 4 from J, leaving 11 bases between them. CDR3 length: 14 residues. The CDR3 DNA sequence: TGTGCTAGTGGTTTGCCTACGGGGGGCTATGGCTACACCTTC. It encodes CASGLPTGGYGYTF.

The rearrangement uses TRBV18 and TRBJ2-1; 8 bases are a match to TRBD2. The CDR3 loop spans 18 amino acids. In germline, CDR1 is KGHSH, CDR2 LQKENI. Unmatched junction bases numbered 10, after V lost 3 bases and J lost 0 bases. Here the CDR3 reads CASSPLAGLLSSYNEQFF. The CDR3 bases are TGTGCCAGCTCACCGCTAGCGGGCCTACTCAGCTCCTACAATGAGCAGTTCTTC.

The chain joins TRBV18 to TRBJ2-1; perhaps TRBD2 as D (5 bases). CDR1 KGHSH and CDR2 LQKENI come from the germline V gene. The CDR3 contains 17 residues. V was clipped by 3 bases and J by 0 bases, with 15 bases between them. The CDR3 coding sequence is TGTGCCAGCTCACCGAGCGGCCCTGGGAGCTCCTACAATGAGCAGTTCTTC. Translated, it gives CASSPSGPGSSYNEQFF.

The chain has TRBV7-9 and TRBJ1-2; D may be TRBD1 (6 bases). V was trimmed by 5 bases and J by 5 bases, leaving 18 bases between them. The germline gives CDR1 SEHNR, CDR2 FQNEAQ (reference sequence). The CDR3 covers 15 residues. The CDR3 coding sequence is TGTGCCAGCAGCGGGGGCCCGGCCCAGGGGTATGGCTACACCTTC. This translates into CASSGGPAQGYGYTF.

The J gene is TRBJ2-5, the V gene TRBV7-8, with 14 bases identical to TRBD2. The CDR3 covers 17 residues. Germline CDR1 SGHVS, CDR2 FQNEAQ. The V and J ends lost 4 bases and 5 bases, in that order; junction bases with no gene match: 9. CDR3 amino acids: CASSSGTSGSTSETQYF. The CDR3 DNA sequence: TGTGCCAGCAGCTCCGGGACTAGCGGGAGTACCTCCGAGACCCAGTACTTC.

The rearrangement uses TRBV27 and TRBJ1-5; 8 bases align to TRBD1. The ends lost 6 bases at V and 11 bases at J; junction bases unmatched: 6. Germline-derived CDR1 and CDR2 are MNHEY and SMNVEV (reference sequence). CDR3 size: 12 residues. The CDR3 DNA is TGTGCCAGCAGGCCAACAGGGGGGTCCCAGCATTTT. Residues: CASRPTGGSQHF.

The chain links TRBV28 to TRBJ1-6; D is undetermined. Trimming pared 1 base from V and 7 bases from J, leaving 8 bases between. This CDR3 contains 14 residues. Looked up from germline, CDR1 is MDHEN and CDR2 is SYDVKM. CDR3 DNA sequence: TGTGCCAGCAGTTTATTCGGGGAAAATTCACCCCTCCACTTT. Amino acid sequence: CASSLFGENSPLHF.

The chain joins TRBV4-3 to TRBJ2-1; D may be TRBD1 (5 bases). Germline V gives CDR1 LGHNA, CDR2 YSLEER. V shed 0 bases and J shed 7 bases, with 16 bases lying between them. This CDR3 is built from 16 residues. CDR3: CASSQDSRGLRNEQFF. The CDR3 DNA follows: TGCGCCAGCAGCCAAGATAGTAGGGGTCTTAGGAATGAGCAGTTCTTC.